Shown below are 13 T cell receptor beta chains from a single sample sequenced in a study of T cells in pancreatic ductal adenocarcinoma. Surgery without prior neoadjuvant therapy was the treatment of the selected pancreatic ductal adenocarcinoma patients. The assay was immunoSEQ multiplex PCR, and TCRdb's table has in-frame clones only and misses some. This sample has around 100,000 clones; roughly 96% occur once, and the top ten carry about 3%. Material for sequencing was PBMCs. All receptors derive from a human donor with pancreatic ductal adenocarcinoma.

This chain links TRBV13 with TRBJ2-7; 11 bases are a match to TRBD2. The V segment lost 5 bases and the J segment 3 bases; nucleotides outside the gene matches: 6. This CDR3 spans 15 amino acids. Germline V gives CDR1 PRHDT, CDR2 FYEKMQ (reference sequence). CDR3 protein: CASSPSGTSGYEQYF. In nucleotides, the CDR3 is TGTGCCAGCAGCCCGTCCGGGACTAGCGGCTACGAGCAGTACTTC.

The rearrangement joins TRBV7-2 to TRBJ1-2, with 9 bases lining up with TRBD1. Unmatched junction bases numbered 8, after V lost 4 bases and J lost 8 bases. Germline V lookup: CDR1 SGHTA, CDR2 FQGNSA. The CDR3 runs 14 residues. Here the CDR3 reads CASSSSGTGRGYTF. The DNA of the CDR3 is TGTGCCAGCAGCTCCTCCGGGACAGGGAGAGGCTACACCTTC. The whole variable domain, remainder taken from reference TRBV7-2 and TRBJ1-2, is GAGVSQSPSNKVTEKGKDVELRCDPISGHTALYWYRQSLGQGLEFLIYFQGNSAPDKSGLPSDRFSAERTGGSVSTLTIQRTQQEDSAVYLCASSSSGTGRGYTFGSGTRLTVV.

The V and J genes are TRBV5-8 and TRBJ1-1, with 8 bases fitting TRBD1. V lost 4 bases, J lost 7 bases, and 9 bases stayed unmatched. The CDR3 extends over 14 amino acids. CDR1 is SGHTS and CDR2 is YDEGEE in the germline V gene. The CDR3 here is CASSLTGVSSEAFF. The CDR3 DNA reads as TGTGCCAGCAGCCTGACAGGGGTCTCCAGTGAAGCTTTCTTT.

The V gene is TRBV7-9, the J gene TRBJ2-5; a weak D match, TRBD2 (6 bases). The CDR3 runs 14 residues. In germline, CDR1 is SEHNR, CDR2 FQNEAQ (reference sequence). Trimming removed 2 bases at V and 3 bases at J, with 10 bases between. The CDR3 here is CASSLREAEETQYF. The DNA of the CDR3 is TGTGCCAGCAGCTTAAGGGAGGCCGAAGAGACCCAGTACTTC.

The chain employs TRBV4-1 and TRBJ2-6, with D perhaps matching TRBD1 (7 bases). Germline V gene data show CDR1 as MGHRA and CDR2 as YSYEKL. This CDR3 has 19 residues. Trimming took 0 bases from V and 1 from J, leaving 16 bases between them. CDR3 amino acids: CASSQDRGTVLSGANVLTF. As DNA, the CDR3 is TGCGCCAGCAGCCAAGATCGCGGGACAGTCCTATCTGGGGCCAACGTCCTGACTTTC.

The chain uses TRBV18 and TRBJ1-1; D is possibly TRBD1 (5 bases). The germline V and J ends were trimmed by 3 bases and 5 bases, with 19 bases remaining between them. This CDR3 region has 16 residues. Germline assignment: CDR1 KGHSH and CDR2 LQKENI. This CDR3 reads CASSPLLLGAETEAFF. The CDR3 DNA is TGTGCCAGCTCACCCCTACTCCTAGGGGCCGAAACTGAAGCTTTCTTT.

The rearrangement joins TRBV27 to TRBJ2-1; 11 nucleotides agree with TRBD2. Germline V gives CDR1 MNHEY, CDR2 SMNVEV (reference sequence). Trimming removed 6 bases from V and 4 bases from J; junction bases left unmatched: 8. This CDR3 is 16 amino acids long. CDR3 loop: CASSSILAGEYNEQFF. The CDR3 DNA is TGTGCCAGCAGCTCGATACTAGCGGGAGAGTACAATGAGCAGTTCTTC.

This chain links TRBV27 with TRBJ1-1; D is ambiguous. This CDR3 contains 12 residues. Per germline, CDR1 MNHEY and CDR2 SMNVEV (reference sequence). Trimming shortened V by 10 bases and J by 6 bases, and 15 bases separated the two germline ends. CDR3 sequence reads: CATGSRSAEAFF. CDR3 coding DNA: TGTGCCACCGGTTCCCGTTCGGCTGAAGCTTTCTTT.

V and J are TRBV7-9 and TRBJ1-5; 7 bases align to TRBD1. The germline CDR1 and CDR2 sequences are SEHNR and FQNEAQ (reference sequence). This CDR3 comprises 14 residues. V gave up 5 bases and J gave up 5 bases; unmatched junction bases: 6. CDR3 protein: CASSALGTDQPQHF. The CDR3 coding sequence is TGTGCCAGCAGCGCCCTTGGGACAGATCAGCCCCAGCATTTT.

The chain employs TRBV6-1 and TRBJ2-1; D not resolved. Trimming left V 7 bases short and J 8 bases short, with 9 bases between. This CDR3 has 11 amino acids. Germline assignment: CDR1 MNHNS and CDR2 SASEGT. CDR3: CASIRVDEQFF. Written as DNA, the CDR3 is TGTGCCAGCATTAGAGTCGATGAGCAGTTCTTC.

The J gene is TRBJ1-5, the V gene TRBV29-1, with 9 bases fitting TRBD1. Germline-derived CDR1 and CDR2 are SQVTM and ANQGSEA. The CDR3 consists of 15 residues. Trimming took 6 bases from V and 6 from J; bases not matched to a gene: 12. The CDR3 nucleotides are TGCAGCGTCGTCATATCCGGGACAGGGCCTCAGCCCCAGCATTTT. It encodes CSVVISGTGPQPQHF.

The V gene is TRBV15, the J gene TRBJ1-1; D is ambiguous. CDR3 length: 13 residues. Germline V gene lookup returns CDR1 LNHNV and CDR2 YYDKDF (reference sequence). Trimming stripped 4 bases from V and 0 bases from J, with 6 bases between. Here the CDR3 reads CATSTVMNTEAFF. CDR3 nucleotides: TGTGCCACCAGCACAGTCATGAACACTGAAGCTTTCTTT.

The rearrangement links TRBV4-2 to TRBJ2-1, with 11 bases matching TRBD1. The V gene's germline CDR1 is LGHNA and CDR2 YNFKEQ. Trimming took 5 bases from V and 8 from J; bases not matched to a gene: 8. The CDR3 consists of 15 residues. Here the CDR3 DNA reads TGTGCCAGCAGCGTCCGGGACAGGGGGGTGGATGAGCAGTTCTTC. Its protein is CASSVRDRGVDEQFF.